What follows are 13 T cell receptor beta chains derived from one specimen sequenced in a study of T cells after yellow fever vaccination. TCRdb independently ran MiXCR on the 5' RACE reads; one entry per CDR3 protein. The sample consists of 300,000 or so distinct CDR3 sequences, 7.5% to 9.5% of them appearing once. The sample was CD4+ T cells sorted from PBMCs, taken 5 days after the yellow fever booster vaccination. These receptors originate from a young man who received the YFV17D yellow fever vaccine.

V is TRBV15 and J is TRBJ1-2; D gene unclear. V gave up 2 bases and J gave up 3 bases, with 10 bases separating them. The CDR3 loop spans 14 amino acids. In germline, CDR1 is LNHNV, CDR2 YYDKDF (reference sequence). CDR3 sequence reads: CATSRTYADYGYTF. The CDR3 DNA is TGTGCCACCAGCAGAACATATGCTGACTATGGCTACACCTTC.

This clonotype occurred a few times. V usage is TRBV6-2 or TRBV6-3 and J usage is TRBJ2-7; maybe TRBD2 (6 bases). CDR1 is MNHEY, CDR2 SVGEGT, per germline. CDR3 length equals 13 residues. Trimming took off 6 bases at V and 3 bases at J, with 12 bases between the two ends. The DNA for the CDR3 is TGTGCCAGCAGCCGGGGAGGAGTCTACGAGCAGTACGTC. Translated: CASSRGGVYEQYV.

In its sample, this clonotype was seen a few times. The chain recombines TRBV4-3 with TRBJ2-1, with D maybe TRBD2 (5 bases). The ends were cut back, 1 base at V and 6 bases at J, with 7 bases in the middle. The CDR3 is 13 amino acids. Germline lookup yields CDR1 LGHNA and CDR2 YSLEER. Written as DNA, the CDR3 is TGCGCCAGCAGCCAAGGTCGGGGCAATGAGCAGTTCTTC. Its protein is CASSQGRGNEQFF.

This clonotype was seen just once. The chain is built from TRBV5-8 and TRBJ1-5; D remains unclear. In germline, CDR1 is SGHTS, CDR2 YDEGEE. This CDR3 is 14 amino acids long. Trimming stripped 2 bases from V and 0 bases from J, with 6 bases between. The DNA for the CDR3 is TGTGCCAGCAGCTTCGCAGATAGCAATCAGCCCCAGCATTTT. Translation gives CASSFADSNQPQHF. Drawing the rest from reference TRBV5-8 and TRBJ1-5, the complete variable domain is EAGVTQSPTHLIKTRGQQATLRCSPISGHTSVYWYQQALGLGLQFLLWYDEGEERNRGNFPPRFSGRQFPNYSSELNVNALELEDSALYLCASSFADSNQPQHFGDGTRLSIL.

V usage is TRBV2 and J usage is TRBJ1-1; TRBD1 matches at 9 bases. Per germline, CDR1 SNHLY and CDR2 FYNNEI. CDR3 size: 14 residues. J was trimmed by 4 bases and V by 6 bases; bases with no gene match: 6. The CDR3 sequence is CASRGRTGVTEAFF. CDR3 nucleotides: TGTGCCAGCAGGGGGCGGACAGGGGTCACTGAAGCTTTCTTT.

Remarks on this clonotype: One end of the junction varies from germline; a read error may be responsible. V usage is TRBV4-3 and J usage is TRBJ1-3, with a tentative D call TRBD1 (6 bases). The CDR3 totals 15 residues. Germline V gene data show CDR1 as LGHNA and CDR2 as YSLEER. The CDR3 is CASNPNRAGGNTIYF. DNA for the CDR3: TGCGCGAGCAACCCCAACAGGGCGGGAGGAAACACCATATATTTT.

The V gene is TRBV6-2 or TRBV6-3, the J gene TRBJ2-2; 9 nucleotides agree with TRBD2. The V gene's germline CDR1 is MNHEY and CDR2 SVGEGT. Germline trimming cut 5 bases from V and 6 bases from J; bases unmatched to any gene: 13. The CDR3 sequence is 17 residues long. CDR3 residues: CASSHIAAGGKAGELFF. The CDR3 DNA is TGTGCCAGCAGTCACATCGCCGCGGGGGGGAAGGCCGGGGAGCTGTTTTTT.

This clonotype was seen a handful of times. The chain combines TRBV6-1 with TRBJ2-3; 7 nucleotides align to TRBD2. Germline CDR1 reads MNHNS; CDR2 reads SASEGT. With 8 bases clipped from V and 0 bases from J, the junction kept 5 bases outside the gene matches. The length of the CDR3 is 14 residues. The CDR3 nucleotides read TGTGCCAGCCTGACCGGGGGGAGCACAGATACGCAGTATTTT. Translated, it gives CASLTGGSTDTQYF.

The genes are TRBV20-1 and TRBJ2-7; D unclear. Germline V gives CDR1 DFQATT, CDR2 SNEGSKA (reference sequence). There are 13 residues in the CDR3. V was pared by 6 bases and J by 5 bases, with 17 bases between. CDR3 sequence (DNA): TGCAGTGCCCAAAGCCTAGGCAGCCACGAGCAGTACTTC. Translated, it gives CSAQSLGSHEQYF.

In this sample, this clonotype turned up a few times. The CDR3 protein is CASSVLGTADQPQHF. The CDR3, as DNA: TGTGCCAGCAGCGTATTGGGGACAGCGGATCAGCCCCAGCATTTT. This chain uses TRBV9 with TRBJ1-5; 7 positions agree with TRBD1. The CDR3 length is 15 residues. V gave up 1 base and J gave up 5 bases; unmatched junction bases: 6. Germline assignment: CDR1 SGDLS and CDR2 YYNGEE.

This clonotype was observed a few times. The chain combines TRBV27 with TRBJ1-6; D unclear. CDR1 is MNHEY, CDR2 SMNVEV, per germline (reference sequence). This CDR3 is 15 amino acids long. V was cut by 2 bases and J by 10 bases, with 15 bases left in between. CDR3 bases: TGTGCCAGCAGTTTAACCCCTCGGGGTGGGTCACCCCTCCACTTT. Amino acids: CASSLTPRGGSPLHF.

This clonotype was seen many times. This chain uses TRBV7-2 with TRBJ1-4; 8 bases match TRBD1. The CDR3 length is 15 residues. Trimming cost V 3 bases and J 7 bases; bases outside gene matches: 7. CDR1 SGHTA and CDR2 FQGNSA come from the germline V gene. The CDR3 here is CASSLGGTGGEKLFF. Written as DNA, the CDR3 is TGTGCCAGCAGCTTGGGAGGGACAGGAGGTGAAAAACTGTTTTTT.

This clonotype showed up just a few times. The gene calls are TRBV6-5 and TRBJ2-3; D is perhaps TRBD1 (5 bases). Germline V gene data show CDR1 as MNHEY and CDR2 as SVGAGI. V lost 5 bases and J 0 bases, leaving 12 bases between the germline ends. The CDR3 has 15 residues. In nucleotides, the CDR3 is TGTGCCAGCAGTAGCCAGGACATCAGCACAGATACGCAGTATTTT. Its translation is CASSSQDISTDTQYF.